The next 11 T cell receptor beta chains were all read from a single sample in a study of blood T cell repertoires in COVID-19. Data came from immunoSEQ multiplex PCR; TCRdb stores just in-frame clones and leaves some out. The top ten clones hold 0.7% to 0.85% of a sample with fewer than 500,000 clones, 70% to 90% of them seen once. What was sequenced was peripheral blood. These receptors originate from a man between 18 and 29 years old with COVID-19, enrolled during active disease.

Of note for this clone: This sample includes further DNA sequences coding for the same CDR3. The chain uses TRBV5-1 and TRBJ1-3; no definite D call. V was shortened by 0 bases and J by 0 bases, with 4 bases between the two germline ends. Per germline, CDR1 SGHRS and CDR2 YFSETQ. CDR3 length equals 14 residues. The CDR3, as DNA: TGCGCCAGCAGCTTGGGCAGCTCTGGAAACACCATATATTTT. Translating gives CASSLGSSGNTIYF. The whole variable domain, filled in from reference TRBV5-1 and TRBJ1-3, reads KAGVTQTPRYLIKTRGQQVTLSCSPISGHRSVSWYQQTPGQGLQFLFEYFSETQRNKGNFPGRFSGRQFSNSRSEMNVSTLELGDSALYLCASSLGSSGNTIYFGEGSWLTVV.

V is TRBV3-1 (or the pseudogene TRBV3-2) and J is TRBJ2-7; perhaps TRBD2 as D (6 bases). CDR3 length equals 14 residues. Germline CDR1 is LGHDT and CDR2 is YNNKEL (reference sequence). Trimming removed 1 base at V and 2 bases at J, with 9 bases between. The CDR3 bases are TGTGCCAGCAGCCAAGGACTAGGGACCTACGAGCAGTACTTC. Residues: CASSQGLGTYEQYF.

The rearrangement uses TRBV19 and TRBJ1-1, with D hard to call. CDR1 and CDR2 from the germline V gene are LNHDA and SQIVND (reference sequence). V dropped 4 bases and J dropped 3 bases, with 15 bases sitting between them. The CDR3 extends over 15 amino acids. The CDR3 loop is CASSNVGFLDTEAFF. As DNA, the CDR3 is TGTGCCAGTAGTAATGTCGGGTTCCTGGACACTGAAGCTTTCTTT.

There are a few counts of this clone. Written as DNA, the CDR3 is TGTGCCAGCAGCTCCGACAGGGGATCGCCCCAGCATTTT. Its protein is CASSSDRGSPQHF. The chain uses TRBV11-2 and TRBJ1-5; TRBD1 matches 8 bases. The germline CDR1 and CDR2 sequences are SGHAT and FQNNGV. The length of the CDR3 is 13 residues. With V trimmed by 4 bases and J by 9 bases, 5 bases remained unmatched.

V and J are TRBV27 and TRBJ2-1; 7 nucleotides align to TRBD1. After removal of 5 bases from V and 9 bases from J, the junction contained 10 bases not matched to a gene. CDR3 length: 14 amino acids. Germline V gene data show CDR1 as MNHEY and CDR2 as SMNVEV (reference sequence). CDR3: CASSQTGLLREQFF. CDR3 nucleotides: TGTGCCAGCAGTCAGACAGGGCTCCTCCGTGAGCAGTTCTTC.

The chain combines TRBV19 with TRBJ2-2; 9 bases line up with TRBD2. This CDR3 contains 16 residues. Germline loops: CDR1 LNHDA, CDR2 SQIVND (reference sequence). The V and J ends lost 9 bases and 6 bases, in that order; junction bases with no gene match: 14. The CDR3 reads CASSIPGLASAGELFF. The CDR3 DNA is TGTGCCAGCTCCATCCCGGGACTAGCTAGCGCCGGGGAGCTGTTTTTT.

There are a few counts of this clone. The chain combines TRBV4-1 with TRBJ2-3; 10 bases fit TRBD2. Trimming cost V 1 base and J 3 bases; bases outside gene matches: 7. In germline, CDR1 is MGHRA, CDR2 YSYEKL. The CDR3 contains 17 residues. CDR3 nucleotides: TGCGCCAGCAGCCAAGTTATGGGACTAGCGAAAACAGATACGCAGTATTTT. Amino acids: CASSQVMGLAKTDTQYF.

The rearrangement joins TRBV6-1 to TRBJ2-5; D may be TRBD1 (5 bases). Germline assignment: CDR1 MNHNS and CDR2 SASEGT. The CDR3 covers 15 residues. Trimming took off 3 bases at V and 0 bases at J, with 11 bases between the two ends. CDR3 in DNA: TGTGCCAGCAGTGATCAGACAGCGTACCAAGAGACCCAGTACTTC. Amino acids: CASSDQTAYQETQYF.

This chain connects TRBV5-6 to TRBJ1-2, with 10 nucleotides matching TRBD1. Germline trimming cut 5 bases from V and 9 bases from J; bases unmatched to any gene: 19. CDR1 and CDR2 from the germline V gene are SGHDT and YYEEEE. The length of the CDR3 is 17 residues. This chain's CDR3 is CASSDTRQGALRGRYTF. As DNA, the CDR3 is TGTGCCAGCAGTGACACACGACAGGGGGCGTTAAGGGGACGCTACACCTTC.

CDR3 amino acids: CASSLGGYNEQFF. The CDR3 DNA follows: TGTGCCAGCAGTTTGGGAGGTTACAATGAGCAGTTCTTC. The chain has TRBV12-3 or TRBV12-4 and TRBJ2-1, with a weak D call TRBD2 (6 bases). The CDR3 has 13 amino acids. V was pared by 3 bases and J by 4 bases, with 7 bases between.

Concerning this clone: The same CDR3 arises from other DNA sequences in this sample as well. The V gene is TRBV5-1, the J gene TRBJ2-1; TRBD2 is a possible D gene (6 bases). The germline V and J ends were trimmed by 0 bases and 4 bases, with 11 bases remaining between them. The CDR3 is 15 amino acids. Germline-derived CDR1 and CDR2 are SGHRS and YFSETQ. The CDR3 loop is CASSLVSGGYNEQFF. As DNA, the CDR3 is TGCGCCAGCAGCTTGGTTAGCGGAGGGTACAATGAGCAGTTCTTC.